The present T cell receptor (beta chain) was sequenced within a study of cytomegalovirus exposure and HLA in healthy donors. Across the whole study: Earlier, approximately 180 million T cells were analyzed, and over 95 million unique TCR beta sequences were found among them. Among the 398 genotyped donors, 81% were placed in the Caucasian-associated ancestry cluster.

In the PCR, 60 Vbeta and 13 Jbeta primers were used. The assay was immunoSEQ multiplex PCR, and TCRdb's table has in-frame clones only and misses some. The sample holds 150,000 to 200,000 clones; roughly 72% are singletons and the top ten take approximately 2.1%. Study-level results: Compared with the roughly 700-donor mean, an Asian-associated ancestry cluster reportedly had fewer N-insertions, according to a later analysis. Excluded were some V segments that proved indistinguishable, including TRBV6-2 and TRBV6-3.

As regards this clone: Its antigen is unknown.

The V gene's germline CDR1 is MDHEN and CDR2 SYDVKM. The CDR3 is 14 amino acids. The V gene lost 4 bases and the J gene lost 4 bases, with 13 bases spanning the gap. The material sequenced was PBMCs. V and J are TRBV28 and TRBJ1-2, with D possibly TRBD1 on 6 matching bases. The TCR originated in a woman aged 25 to 45 in good health and CMV-seropositive. CDR3: CASSSTGRVYGYTF. The CDR3 DNA reads TGTGCCAGCAGTTCAACAGGGCGCGTCTATGGCTACACCTTC.